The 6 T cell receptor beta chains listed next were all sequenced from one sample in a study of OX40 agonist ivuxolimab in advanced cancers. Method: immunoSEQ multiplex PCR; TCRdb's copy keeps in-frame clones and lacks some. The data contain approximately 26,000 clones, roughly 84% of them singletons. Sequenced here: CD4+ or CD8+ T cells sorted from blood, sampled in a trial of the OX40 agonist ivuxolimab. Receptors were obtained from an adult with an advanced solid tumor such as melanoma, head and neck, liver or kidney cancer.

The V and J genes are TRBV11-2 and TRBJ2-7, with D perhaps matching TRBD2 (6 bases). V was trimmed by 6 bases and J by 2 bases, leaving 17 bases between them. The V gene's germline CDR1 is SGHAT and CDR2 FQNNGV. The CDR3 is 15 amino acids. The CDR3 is CASRRDPTVTYEQYF. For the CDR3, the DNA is TGTGCCAGCAGGCGGGACCCGACGGTAACCTACGAGCAGTACTTC. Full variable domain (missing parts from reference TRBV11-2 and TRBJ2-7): EAGVAQSPRYKIIEKRQSVAFWCNPISGHATLYWYQQILGQGPKLLIQFQNNGVVDDSQLPKDRFSAERLKGVDSTLKIQPAKLEDSAVYLCASRRDPTVTYEQYFGPGTRLTVT.

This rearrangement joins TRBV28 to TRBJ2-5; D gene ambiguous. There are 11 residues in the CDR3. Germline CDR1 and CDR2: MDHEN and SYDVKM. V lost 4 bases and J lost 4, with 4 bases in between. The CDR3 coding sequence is TGTGCCAGCAGTTCTAGAGAGACCCAGTACTTC. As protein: CASSSRETQYF.

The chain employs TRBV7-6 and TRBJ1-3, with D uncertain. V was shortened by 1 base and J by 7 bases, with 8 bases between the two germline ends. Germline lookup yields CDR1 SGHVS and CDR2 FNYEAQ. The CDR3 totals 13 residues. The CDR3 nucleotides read TGTGCCAGCAGCTTAGTAGGAGCGAACACCATATATTTT. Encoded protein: CASSLVGANTIYF. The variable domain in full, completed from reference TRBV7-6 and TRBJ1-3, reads GAGVSQSPRYKVTKRGQDVALRCDPISGHVSLYWYRQALGQGPEFLTYFNYEAQQDKSGLPNDRFSAERPEGSISTLTIQRTEQRDSAMYRCASSLVGANTIYFGEGSWLTVV.

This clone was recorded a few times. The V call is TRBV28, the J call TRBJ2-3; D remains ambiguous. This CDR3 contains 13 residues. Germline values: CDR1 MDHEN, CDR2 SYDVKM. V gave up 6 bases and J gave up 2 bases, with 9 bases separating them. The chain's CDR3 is CASRLDPTDTQYF. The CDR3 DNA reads TGTGCCAGCAGACTCGACCCCACAGATACGCAGTATTTT.

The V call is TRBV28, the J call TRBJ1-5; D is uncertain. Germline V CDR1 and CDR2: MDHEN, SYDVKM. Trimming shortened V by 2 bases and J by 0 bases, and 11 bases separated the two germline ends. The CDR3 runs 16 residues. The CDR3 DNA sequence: TGTGCCAGCAGTTTAAGGGCCGTATATAGCAATCAGCCCCAGCATTTT. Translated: CASSLRAVYSNQPQHF.

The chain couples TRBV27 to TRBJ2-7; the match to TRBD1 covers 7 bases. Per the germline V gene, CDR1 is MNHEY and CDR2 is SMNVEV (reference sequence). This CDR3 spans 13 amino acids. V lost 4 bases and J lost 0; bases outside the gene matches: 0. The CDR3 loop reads CASSWDSSYEQYF. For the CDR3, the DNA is TGTGCCAGCAGTTGGGACAGCTCCTACGAGCAGTACTTC.